Each of the 10 T cell receptor beta chains below was sequenced from the same sample in a study of blood T cell repertoires in COVID-19. Method: immunoSEQ multiplex PCR; TCRdb's copy keeps in-frame clones and lacks some. The sample lists under 120,000 clones, approximately 84% occurring once. The sequenced sample was peripheral blood. Receptor source: a human donor in a cohort sampled during active COVID-19.

The V and J genes are TRBV6-5 and TRBJ2-2; 8 bases map to TRBD2. From germline, CDR1 is MNHEY and CDR2 SVGAGI. The CDR3 covers 15 residues. V lost 4 bases to trimming and J lost 3 bases; unmatched junction nucleotides: 4. The CDR3 region is CASSWAAGDTGELFF. CDR3 DNA sequence: TGTGCCAGCAGTTGGGCAGCGGGGGACACCGGGGAGCTGTTTTTT.

The rearrangement links TRBV9 to TRBJ2-2, with 7 bases matching TRBD1. This CDR3 contains 16 residues. The V gene end was trimmed by 4 bases and the J gene end by 1 base; junction bases not matched to a gene: 7. CDR1 and CDR2 from the germline V gene are SGDLS and YYNGEE. CDR3 nucleotides: TGTGCCAGCAGCCCGCCGCCAGGGGGGAACACCGGGGAGCTGTTTTTT. Translating gives CASSPPPGGNTGELFF.

This clone was observed a single time. The CDR3 DNA follows: TGTGCCAGCAGCCCCAGGGTACAGCATGGCTACACCTTC. Translating it yields CASSPRVQHGYTF. This chain joins TRBV7-9 and TRBJ1-2, with TRBD1 as a possible D gene (5 bases). The V end lost 5 bases, the J end lost 6 bases, and 13 bases lay between the germline ends. Germline CDR1 and CDR2: SEHNR and FQNEAQ (reference sequence). The length of the CDR3 is 13 residues.

The chain combines TRBV7-9 with TRBJ2-3; D is possibly TRBD1 (5 bases). CDR1 SEHNR and CDR2 FQNEAQ come from the germline V gene (reference sequence). The CDR3 sequence is 17 residues long. The V gene lost 1 base and the J gene lost 2 bases, with 16 bases spanning the gap. The CDR3 nucleotides read TGTGCCAGCAGCTTAGGCCAGGGTTTCGTCTCCACAGATACGCAGTATTTT. This gives the protein CASSLGQGFVSTDTQYF.

This sequence joins TRBV6-1 and TRBJ1-5; D is possibly TRBD1 (5 bases). Germline V CDR1 and CDR2: MNHNS, SASEGT. Trimming removed 2 bases at V and 7 bases at J, with 15 bases between. The CDR3 is 15 residues long. CDR3 in DNA: TGTGCCAGCAGTGAAAACCAGTTTCAGGGACAGCCCCAGCATTTT. It encodes CASSENQFQGQPQHF.

The chain employs TRBV19 and TRBJ2-1; 7 bases map to TRBD2. Per germline, CDR1 LNHDA and CDR2 SQIVND (reference sequence). Trimming at V came to 0 bases and at J to 7 bases, leaving 12 bases not matched to a gene. CDR3 size: 17 residues. CDR3 in amino acids: CASSIDLWGGRVNEQFF. In DNA, the CDR3 is TGTGCCAGTAGTATAGATCTATGGGGAGGGCGTGTAAATGAGCAGTTCTTC.

This rearrangement joins TRBV21-1 to TRBJ2-7; the table assigns TRBD2, which was not confirmed against the DNA. TRBV21-1 is deemed a pseudogene. The CDR3 is 14 amino acids. CDR3 in amino acids: CASSKDWLVDEQYF. CDR3 DNA: TGTGCCAGCAGCAAAGATTGGCTAGTGGACGAGCAGTACTTC.

The J gene is TRBJ2-7, the V gene TRBV12-5, with 9 bases aligning to TRBD1. Germline CDR1 and CDR2: LGHNT and FRNRAP. The CDR3 extends over 18 amino acids. Trimming took 0 bases from V and 3 from J; bases not matched to a gene: 12. CDR3 sequence (DNA): TGTGCTAGTGGTTTGGTACTCTACTCCCGGGACAGGGACTACGAGCAGTACTTC. This encodes CASGLVLYSRDRDYEQYF.

The CDR3 here is CAVMVGTGLGNTEAFF. CDR3 sequence (DNA): TGTGCCGTGATGGTTGGGACAGGGCTGGGAAACACTGAAGCTTTCTTT. The chain employs TRBV30 and TRBJ1-1; TRBD1 agrees at 9 bases. CDR3 length: 16 residues. CDR1 and CDR2 (germline): GTSNPN, SVGIG (reference sequence). The ends lost 8 bases at V and 2 bases at J; junction bases unmatched: 15.

V and J are TRBV7-8 and TRBJ2-5; D is unclear. CDR3 length equals 11 residues. V shed 4 bases and J shed 3 bases, with 3 bases lying between them. Germline V gene sequence: CDR1 SGHVS, CDR2 FQNEAQ. CDR3 in DNA: TGTGCCAGCAGCTCAAAAGAGACCCAGTACTTC. This gives the protein CASSSKETQYF.